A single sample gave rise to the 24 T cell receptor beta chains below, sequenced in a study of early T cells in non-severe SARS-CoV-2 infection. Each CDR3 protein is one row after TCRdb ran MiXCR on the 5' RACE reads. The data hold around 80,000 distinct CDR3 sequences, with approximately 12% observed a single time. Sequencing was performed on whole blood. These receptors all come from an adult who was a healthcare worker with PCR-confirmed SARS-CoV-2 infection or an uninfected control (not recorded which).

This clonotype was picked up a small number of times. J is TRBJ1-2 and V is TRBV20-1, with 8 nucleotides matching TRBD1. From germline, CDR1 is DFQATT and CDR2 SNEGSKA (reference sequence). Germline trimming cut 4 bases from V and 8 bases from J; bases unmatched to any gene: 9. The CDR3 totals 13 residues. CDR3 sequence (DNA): TGCAGTGCTACAGAGGACAGGGTGGCCGGCTACACCTTC. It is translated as CSATEDRVAGYTF.

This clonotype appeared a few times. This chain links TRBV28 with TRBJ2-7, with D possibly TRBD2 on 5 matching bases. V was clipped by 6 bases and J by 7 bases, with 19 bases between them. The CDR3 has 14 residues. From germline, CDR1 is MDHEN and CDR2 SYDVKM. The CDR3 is CASREVIYSGEQYF. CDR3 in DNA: TGTGCCAGCAGGGAGGTGATCTACTCCGGGGAGCAGTACTTC.

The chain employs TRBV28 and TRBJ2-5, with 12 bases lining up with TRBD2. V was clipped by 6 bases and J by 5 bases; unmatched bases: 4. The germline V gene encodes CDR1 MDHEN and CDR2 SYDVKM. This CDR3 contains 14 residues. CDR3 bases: TGTGCCAGCAGGAGTACTAGCGGGAGGGAGACCCAGTACTTC. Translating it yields CASRSTSGRETQYF.

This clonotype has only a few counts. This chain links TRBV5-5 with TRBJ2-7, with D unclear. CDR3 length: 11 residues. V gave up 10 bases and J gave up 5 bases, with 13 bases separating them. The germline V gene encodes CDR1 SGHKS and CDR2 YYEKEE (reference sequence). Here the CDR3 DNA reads TGTGCCGGCCCCCATAGGGACGAGCAGTACTTC. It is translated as CAGPHRDEQYF.

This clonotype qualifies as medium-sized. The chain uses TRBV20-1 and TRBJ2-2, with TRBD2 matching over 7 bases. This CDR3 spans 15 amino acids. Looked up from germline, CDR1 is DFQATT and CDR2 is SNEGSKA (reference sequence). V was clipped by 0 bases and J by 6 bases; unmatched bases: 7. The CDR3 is CSARESGKGSGELFF. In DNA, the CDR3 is TGCAGTGCTAGAGAGAGCGGGAAGGGGTCCGGGGAGCTGTTTTTT.

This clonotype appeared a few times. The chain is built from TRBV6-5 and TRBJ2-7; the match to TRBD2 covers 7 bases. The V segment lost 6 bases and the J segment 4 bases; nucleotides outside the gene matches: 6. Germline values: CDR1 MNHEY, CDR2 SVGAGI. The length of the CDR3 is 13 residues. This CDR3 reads CASSWGREYEQYF. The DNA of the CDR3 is TGTGCCAGCAGCTGGGGGAGGGAATACGAGCAGTACTTC.

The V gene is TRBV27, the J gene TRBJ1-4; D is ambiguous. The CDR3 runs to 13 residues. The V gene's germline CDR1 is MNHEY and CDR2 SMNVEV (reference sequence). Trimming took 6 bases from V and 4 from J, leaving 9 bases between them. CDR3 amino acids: CASRVGGNEKLFF. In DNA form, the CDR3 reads TGTGCCAGCAGAGTGGGCGGTAATGAAAAACTGTTTTTT.

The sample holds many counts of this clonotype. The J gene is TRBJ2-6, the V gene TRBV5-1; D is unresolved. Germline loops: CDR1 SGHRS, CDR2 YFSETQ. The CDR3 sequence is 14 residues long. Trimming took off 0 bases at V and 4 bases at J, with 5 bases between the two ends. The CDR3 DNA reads TGCGCCAGCAGCTTGGGGTTGGGGGCCAACGTCCTGACTTTC. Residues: CASSLGLGANVLTF.

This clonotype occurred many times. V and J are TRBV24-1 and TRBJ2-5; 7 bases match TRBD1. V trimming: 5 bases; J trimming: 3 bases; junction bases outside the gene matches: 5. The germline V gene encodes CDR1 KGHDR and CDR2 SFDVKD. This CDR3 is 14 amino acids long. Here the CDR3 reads CATSGPGGEETQYF. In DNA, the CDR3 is TGTGCCACCAGTGGTCCAGGGGGAGAAGAGACCCAGTACTTC.

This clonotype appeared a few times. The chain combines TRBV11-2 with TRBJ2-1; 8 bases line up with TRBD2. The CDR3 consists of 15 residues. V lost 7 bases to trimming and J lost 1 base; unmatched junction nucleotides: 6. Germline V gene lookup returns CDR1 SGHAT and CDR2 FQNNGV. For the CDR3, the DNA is TGTGCCAGCACCCCGGGGGGGGGATCCTACAATGAGCAGTTCTTC. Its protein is CASTPGGGSYNEQFF.

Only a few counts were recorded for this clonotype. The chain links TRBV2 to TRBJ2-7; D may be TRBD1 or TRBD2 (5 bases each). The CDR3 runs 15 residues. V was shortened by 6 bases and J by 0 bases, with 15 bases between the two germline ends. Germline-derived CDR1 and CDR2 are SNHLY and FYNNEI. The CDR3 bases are TGTGCCAGCAGCCCCGGGACCCAGAGCTCCTACGAGCAGTACTTC. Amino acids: CASSPGTQSSYEQYF.

In DNA form, the CDR3 reads TGTGCCAGCAGAGTACAGGGGGCCTACAATGAGCAGTTCTTC. Protein: CASRVQGAYNEQFF. The J gene is TRBJ2-1, the V gene TRBV6-2 or TRBV6-3; 8 bases align to TRBD1. J gave up 2 bases and V 6 bases, and 3 bases lay outside the gene matches. The CDR3 extends over 14 amino acids. CDR1 MNHEY and CDR2 SVGEGT come from the germline V gene.

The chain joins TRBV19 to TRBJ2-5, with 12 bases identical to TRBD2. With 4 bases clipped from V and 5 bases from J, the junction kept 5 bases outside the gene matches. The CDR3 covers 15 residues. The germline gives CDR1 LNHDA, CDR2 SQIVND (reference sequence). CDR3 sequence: CASSSGLAGIETQYF. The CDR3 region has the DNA TGTGCCAGTAGTAGTGGACTAGCGGGAATCGAGACCCAGTACTTC.

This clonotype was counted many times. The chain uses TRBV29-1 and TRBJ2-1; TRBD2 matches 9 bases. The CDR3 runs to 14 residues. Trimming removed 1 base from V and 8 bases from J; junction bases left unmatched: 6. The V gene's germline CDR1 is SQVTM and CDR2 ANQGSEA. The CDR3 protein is CSVEGSGRSDEQFF. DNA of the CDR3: TGCAGCGTTGAAGGTAGCGGGAGATCGGATGAGCAGTTCTTC.

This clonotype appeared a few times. CDR3 nucleotide sequence: TGTGCCACCAGTGGGTGGACGGACTACAATGAGCAGTTCTTC. Translated, it gives CATSGWTDYNEQFF. The chain is built from TRBV24-1 and TRBJ2-1, with D uncertain. Trimming took 5 bases from V and 3 from J, leaving 10 bases between them. Germline V gene lookup returns CDR1 KGHDR and CDR2 SFDVKD. The CDR3 sequence is 14 residues long.

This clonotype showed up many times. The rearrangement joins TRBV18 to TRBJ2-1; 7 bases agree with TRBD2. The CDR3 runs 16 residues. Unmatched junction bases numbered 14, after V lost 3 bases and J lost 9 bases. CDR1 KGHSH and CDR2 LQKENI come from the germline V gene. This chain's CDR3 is CASSPPGSGYLGEQFF. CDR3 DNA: TGTGCCAGCTCACCCCCGGGTAGCGGGTACCTGGGTGAGCAGTTCTTC.

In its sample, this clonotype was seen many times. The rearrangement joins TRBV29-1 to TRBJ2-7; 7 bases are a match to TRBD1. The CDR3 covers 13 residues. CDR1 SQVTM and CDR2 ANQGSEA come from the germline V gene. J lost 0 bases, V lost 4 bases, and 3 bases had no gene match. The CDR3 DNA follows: TGCAGCGTTGGGACAGGTACCTCCTACGAGCAGTACTTC. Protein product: CSVGTGTSYEQYF.

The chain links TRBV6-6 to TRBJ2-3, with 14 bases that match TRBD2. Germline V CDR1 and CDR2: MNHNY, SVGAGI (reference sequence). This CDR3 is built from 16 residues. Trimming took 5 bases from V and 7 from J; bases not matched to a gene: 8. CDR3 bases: TGTGCCAGCAGTCCTGGACTAGCGGGAGGAGAGAATACGCAGTATTTT. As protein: CASSPGLAGGENTQYF.

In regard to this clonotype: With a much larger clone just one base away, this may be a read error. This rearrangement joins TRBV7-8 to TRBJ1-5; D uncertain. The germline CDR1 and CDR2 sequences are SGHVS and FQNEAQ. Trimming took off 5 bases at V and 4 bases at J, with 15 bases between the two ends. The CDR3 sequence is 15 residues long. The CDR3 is CASSQRRGRNQPQHF. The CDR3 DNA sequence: TGTGCCAGCAGCCAGAGGAGAGGGCGTAATCAGCCCCAGCATTTT.

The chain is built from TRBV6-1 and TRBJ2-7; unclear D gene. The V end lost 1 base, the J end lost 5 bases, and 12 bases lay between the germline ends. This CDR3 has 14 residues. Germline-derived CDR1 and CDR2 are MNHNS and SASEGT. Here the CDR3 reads CASSEVLRSHEQYF. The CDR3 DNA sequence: TGTGCCAGCAGTGAAGTCCTGAGAAGCCACGAGCAGTACTTC.

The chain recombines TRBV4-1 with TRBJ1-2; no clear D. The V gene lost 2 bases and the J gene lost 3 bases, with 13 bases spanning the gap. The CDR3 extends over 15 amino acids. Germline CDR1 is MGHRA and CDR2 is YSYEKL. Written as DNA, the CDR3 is TGCGCCAGCAGCCAACTAGCGAGGGCTGACTATGGCTACACCTTC. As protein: CASSQLARADYGYTF.

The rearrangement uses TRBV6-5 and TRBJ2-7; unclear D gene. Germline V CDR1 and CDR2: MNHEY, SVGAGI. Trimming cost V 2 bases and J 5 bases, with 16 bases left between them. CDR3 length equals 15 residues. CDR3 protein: CASSYKSFRVHEQYF. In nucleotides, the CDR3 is TGTGCCAGCAGTTACAAGAGCTTTCGGGTACACGAGCAGTACTTC.

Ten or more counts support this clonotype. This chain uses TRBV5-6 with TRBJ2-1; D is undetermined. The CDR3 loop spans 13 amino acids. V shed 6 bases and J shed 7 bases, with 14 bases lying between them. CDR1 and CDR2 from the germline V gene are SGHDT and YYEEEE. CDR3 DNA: TGTGCCAGCACCCGGAAGCCTGCGAATGAGCAGTTCTTC. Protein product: CASTRKPANEQFF. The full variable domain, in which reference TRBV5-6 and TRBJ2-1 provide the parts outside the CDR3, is DAGVTQSPTHLIKTRGQQVTLRCSPKSGHDTVSWYQQALGQGPQFIFQYYEEEERQRGNFPDRFSGHQFPNYSSELNVNALLLGDSALYLCASTRKPANEQFFGPGTRLTVL.

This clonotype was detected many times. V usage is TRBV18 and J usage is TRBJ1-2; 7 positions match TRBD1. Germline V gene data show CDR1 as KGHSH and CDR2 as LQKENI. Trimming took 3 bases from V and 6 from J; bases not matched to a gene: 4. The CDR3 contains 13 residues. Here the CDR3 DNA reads TGTGCCAGCTCACCCGACAGGGTACATGGCTACACCTTC. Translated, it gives CASSPDRVHGYTF.